Listed below are T cell receptor beta chains from one sample, sequenced in a study of cytomegalovirus exposure and HLA in healthy donors. Profiled with immunoSEQ multiplex PCR; TCRdb holds only in-frame clones, not every one. Altogether about 87,000 clones are present, 65% to 75% being singletons, with the ten largest covering more than 20%. The sample taken for sequencing was PBMCs. The receptors shown here come from a man under 40 in good health and CMV-seropositive. CDR3s include the opening cysteine and the closing phenylalanine or tryptophan. A D gene is named only where the DNA matches it firmly. Clone size is shown for a subset of rows, as once, few, many or a class of expanded clone.

v_gene	abundance	d_gene	j_gene	CDR3aa	CDR3nt
TRBV29-1	.	.	TRBJ2-7	CSVTTGLTGYF	TGCAGCGTTACTACAGGGCTGACGGGATACTTC
TRBV29-1	.	.	TRBJ1-2	CSVELEGGPNYGYTF	TGCAGCGTTGAATTAGAGGGAGGACCCAACTATGGCTACACCTTC
TRBV5-4	once	.	TRBJ1-1	CASSPGHPTRNTEAFF	TGTGCCAGCAGCCCTGGACACCCGACTAGGAACACTGAAGCTTTCTTT
TRBV5-3	.	.	TRBJ1-1	CARSLRQHEAFF	TGTGCCAGAAGCTTGAGACAGCATGAAGCTTTCTTT
TRBV5-4	.	.	TRBJ1-5	CASSFGGDQPQHF	TGTGCCAGCAGCTTTGGCGGAGATCAGCCCCAGCATTTT
TRBV6-4	many	TRBD2	TRBJ2-3	CASSRTSGGTDTQYF	TGTGCCAGCAGCCGGACTAGCGGGGGCACAGATACGCAGTATTTT
TRBV29-1	.	TRBD2	TRBJ2-5	CSVVHAGGSQETQYF	TGCAGCGTTGTGCATGCGGGAGGGAGTCAAGAGACCCAGTACTTC
TRBV23-1	.	TRBD1	TRBJ2-2	CASSQPRPDRDTHTGELFF	TGCGCCAGCAGTCAACCCCGGCCGGACAGGGACACACACACCGGGGAGCTGTTTTTT
TRBV7-6	.	.	TRBJ2-6	CASSYPIGQGVSGANVLTF	TGTGCCAGCAGCTATCCGATCGGACAAGGGGTCTCTGGGGCCAACGTCCTGACTTTC
TRBV28	.	.	TRBJ1-4	CASSLTVTNEKLFF	TGTGCCAGCAGTTTGACAGTAACTAATGAAAAACTGTTTTTT
TRBV30	.	TRBD1	TRBJ2-7	CAWSPGQGSYEQYF	TGTGCCTGGAGTCCGGGACAGGGGTCCTACGAGCAGTACTTC
TRBV6-5	.	TRBD1	TRBJ2-7	CASSYGTRTGDEQYF	TGTGCCAGCAGTTACGGGACCCGGACAGGAGACGAGCAGTACTTC
TRBV5-6	.	.	TRBJ1-2	CASSFMGVYGYTF	TGTGCCAGCAGCTTTATGGGAGTTTACGGCTACACCTTC
TRBV9	.	.	TRBJ1-2	CASSVGAGGRNYGYTF	TGTGCCAGCAGCGTTGGGGCGGGAGGAAGGAACTATGGCTACACCTTC
TRBV19	.	.	TRBJ2-1	CASSIGRLVPDEQFF	TGTGCCAGTAGTATAGGCAGACTGGTTCCTGATGAGCAGTTCTTC
TRBV4-2	.	.	TRBJ1-1	CASSQGQETFNQDTEAFF	TGTGCCAGCAGCCAAGGACAGGAGACATTTAACCAGGACACTGAAGCTTTCTTT
TRBV5-5	once	.	TRBJ1-2	CASRGVPDYGYTF	TGTGCCAGCAGAGGGGTCCCTGACTATGGCTACACCTTC
TRBV9	once	TRBD2	TRBJ2-5	CASSLAGGQETQYF	TGTGCCAGCAGCTTAGCGGGGGGCCAAGAGACCCAGTACTTC
TRBV9	.	TRBD2	TRBJ2-1	CASSATLAGEQFF	TGTGCCAGCAGCGCCACACTAGCGGGGGAGCAGTTCTTC
TRBV9	.	TRBD1	TRBJ2-3	CASSVTGAPTDTQYF	TGTGCCAGCAGCGTGACAGGGGCCCCCACAGATACGCAGTATTTT
TRBV29-1	.	TRBD1	TRBJ1-2	CSARTEKQGARGYTF	TGCAGCGCGAGGACCGAGAAACAGGGGGCGAGGGGCTACACCTTC
TRBV29-1	.	.	TRBJ2-4	CSVGKDIGNIQYF	TGCAGCGTTGGAAAAGACATCGGAAACATTCAGTACTTC
TRBV6-1	.	TRBD1	TRBJ2-1	CASSEATSKKWDSEFF	TGTGCCAGCAGTGAAGCGACGAGCAAAAAGTGGGACAGTGAGTTCTTC
TRBV28	few	TRBD1	TRBJ2-7	CASISGTVYEQYF	TGTGCCAGCATTTCCGGGACAGTTTACGAGCAGTACTTC
TRBV28	once	.	TRBJ2-7	CASTLGGHYEQYF	TGTGCCAGCACCTTGGGGGGGCATTACGAGCAGTACTTC
TRBV4-3	.	.	TRBJ2-3	CASSQEAPDTQYF	TGCGCCAGCAGCCAAGAGGCCCCAGATACGCAGTATTTT
TRBV6-5	.	.	TRBJ2-7	CASNSQAFPYEQYF	TGTGCCAGCAATTCACAGGCTTTTCCCTACGAGCAGTACTTC
TRBV5-1	once	TRBD2	TRBJ2-3	CASSGRTSGSTDTQYF	TGCGCCAGCAGCGGTAGGACTAGCGGGAGCACAGATACGCAGTATTTT
TRBV7-2	few	.	TRBJ2-3	CASSPRWATDTQYF	TGTGCCAGCAGCCCACGTTGGGCCACAGATACGCAGTATTTT
TRBV19	.	TRBD2	TRBJ2-3	CASSAGLAGGPDTQYF	TGTGCCAGTAGTGCAGGCCTAGCGGGGGGGCCCGATACGCAGTATTTT
TRBV6-1	.	.	TRBJ1-5	CASTVLSNQPQHF	TGTGCCAGCACTGTCCTGAGCAATCAGCCCCAGCATTTT
TRBV27	once	.	TRBJ2-7	CASSSETGTSYEQYF	TGTGCCAGCAGTTCCGAGACAGGTACGTCCTACGAGCAGTACTTC
TRBV12-5	.	TRBD1	TRBJ1-2	CASGSDDRENYGYTF	TGTGCTAGTGGTTCAGATGACAGGGAAAACTATGGCTACACCTTC
TRBV10-3	.	TRBD1	TRBJ2-2	CAIRPGGPGELFF	TGTGCCATCAGACCAGGGGGCCCCGGGGAGCTGTTTTTT
TRBV6-5	once	.	TRBJ1-1	CASRLLRALGTEAFF	TGTGCCAGCAGACTACTCAGGGCCTTGGGGACTGAAGCTTTCTTT
TRBV7-8	.	TRBD1	TRBJ1-5	CASSLARGPSNQPQHF	TGTGCCAGCAGCCTTGCCAGGGGGCCTAGCAATCAGCCCCAGCATTTT
TRBV2	.	.	TRBJ2-7	CASSVMGPRGYEQYF	TGTGCCAGCTCTGTTATGGGGCCAAGGGGTTACGAGCAGTACTTC
TRBV5-1	few	.	TRBJ2-5	CASSDIGMETQYF	TGCGCCAGCAGCGACATTGGAATGGAGACCCAGTACTTC
TRBV7-2	.	.	TRBJ2-7	CASSLYRGGEQYF	TGTGCCAGCAGTTTATACAGGGGAGGAGAGCAGTACTTC
TRBV7-8	.	TRBD1	TRBJ1-1	CASSPGTGGVPEAFF	TGTGCCAGCAGCCCGGGGACAGGGGGCGTTCCTGAAGCTTTCTTT
TRBV20-1	.	.	TRBJ2-5	CTCSGQETQYF	TGCACGTGTTCAGGGCAAGAGACCCAGTACTTC